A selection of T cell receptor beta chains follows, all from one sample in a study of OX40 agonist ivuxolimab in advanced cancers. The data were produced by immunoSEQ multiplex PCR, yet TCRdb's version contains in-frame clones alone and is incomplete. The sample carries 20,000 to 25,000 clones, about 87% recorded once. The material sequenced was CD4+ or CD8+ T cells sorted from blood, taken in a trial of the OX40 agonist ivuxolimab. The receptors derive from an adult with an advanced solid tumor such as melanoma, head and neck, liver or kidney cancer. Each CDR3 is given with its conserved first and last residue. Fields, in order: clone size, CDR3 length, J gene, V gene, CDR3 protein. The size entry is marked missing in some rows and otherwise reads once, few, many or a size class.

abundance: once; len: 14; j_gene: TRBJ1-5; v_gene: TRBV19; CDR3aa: CASSSPGTDQPQHF
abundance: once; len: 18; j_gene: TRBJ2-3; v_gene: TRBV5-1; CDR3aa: CASSLEGLAGGLTDTQYF
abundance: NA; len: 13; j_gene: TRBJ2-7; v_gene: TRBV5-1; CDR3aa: CASSLEQSYEQYF
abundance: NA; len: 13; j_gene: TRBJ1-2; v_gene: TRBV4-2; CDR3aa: CASSIGTTGDYTF
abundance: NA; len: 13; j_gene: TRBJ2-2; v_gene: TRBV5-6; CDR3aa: CASSQVNTGELFF
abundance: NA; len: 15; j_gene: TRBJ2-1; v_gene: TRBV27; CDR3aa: CASSRYRSSYNEQFF
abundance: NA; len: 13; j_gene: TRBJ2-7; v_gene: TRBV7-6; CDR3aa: CASRKTGAYEQYF
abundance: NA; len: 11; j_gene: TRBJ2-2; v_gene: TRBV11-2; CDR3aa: CASSFPGELFF
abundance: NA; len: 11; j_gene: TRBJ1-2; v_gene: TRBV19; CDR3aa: CATTGGYGYTF
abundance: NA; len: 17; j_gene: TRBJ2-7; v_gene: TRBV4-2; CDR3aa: CASSQESSSGGAREQYF
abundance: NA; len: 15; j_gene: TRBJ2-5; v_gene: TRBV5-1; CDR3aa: CASSIGPMYQETQYF
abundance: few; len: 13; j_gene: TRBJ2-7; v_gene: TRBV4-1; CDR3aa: CASSQDRGWEQYF
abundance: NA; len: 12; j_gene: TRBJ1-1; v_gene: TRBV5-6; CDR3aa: CASSWGNTEAFF
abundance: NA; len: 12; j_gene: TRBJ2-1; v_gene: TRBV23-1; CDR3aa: CASSQSEGEQFF
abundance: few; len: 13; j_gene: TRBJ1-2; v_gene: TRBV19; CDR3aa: CASSIRSHYGYTF
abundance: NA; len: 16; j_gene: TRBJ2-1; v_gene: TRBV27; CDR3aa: CASSLSGGALSNEQFF
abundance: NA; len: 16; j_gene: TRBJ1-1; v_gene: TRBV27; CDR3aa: CASTPGQGKMRAEAFF
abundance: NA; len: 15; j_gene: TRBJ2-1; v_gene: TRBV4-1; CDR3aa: CASSSLAGLYNEQFF
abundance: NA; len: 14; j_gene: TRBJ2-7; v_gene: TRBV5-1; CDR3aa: CASSLGQGPSEQYF
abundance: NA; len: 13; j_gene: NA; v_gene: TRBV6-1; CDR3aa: CASRRDVAYEQYF
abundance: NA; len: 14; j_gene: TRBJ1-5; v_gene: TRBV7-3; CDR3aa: CASSSRGEDQPQHF
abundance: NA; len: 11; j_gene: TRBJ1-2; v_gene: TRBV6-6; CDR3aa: CASSYGDGYTF
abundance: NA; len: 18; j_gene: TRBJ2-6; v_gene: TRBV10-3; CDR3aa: CAISEIEDSPLGANVLTF
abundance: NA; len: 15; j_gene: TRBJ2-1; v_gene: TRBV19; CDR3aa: CASSISLAGYNEQFF
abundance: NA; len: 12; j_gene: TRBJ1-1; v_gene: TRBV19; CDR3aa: CASSFGGTEAFF
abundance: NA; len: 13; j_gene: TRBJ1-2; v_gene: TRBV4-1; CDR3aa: CASSPGPLFGYTF
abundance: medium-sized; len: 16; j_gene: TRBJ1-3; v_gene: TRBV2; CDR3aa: CASSEQAAGSGNTIYF
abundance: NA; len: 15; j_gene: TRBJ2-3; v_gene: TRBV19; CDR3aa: CASSTTSGGADTQYF
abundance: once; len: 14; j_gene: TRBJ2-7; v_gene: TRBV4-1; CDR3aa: CASSQDLERDEQYF
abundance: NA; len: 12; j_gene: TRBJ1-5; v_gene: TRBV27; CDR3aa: CASSPPLSAQHF
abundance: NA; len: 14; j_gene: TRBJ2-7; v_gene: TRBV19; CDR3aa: CASSIASDGYEQYF
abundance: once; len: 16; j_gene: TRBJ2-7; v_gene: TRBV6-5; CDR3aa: CASSYASGQGVYEQYF
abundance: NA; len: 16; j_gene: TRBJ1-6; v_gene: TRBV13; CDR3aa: CASSAVMSSYNSPLHF
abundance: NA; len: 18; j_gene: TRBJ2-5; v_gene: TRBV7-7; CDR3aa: CASSLDPPPAGVQETQYF
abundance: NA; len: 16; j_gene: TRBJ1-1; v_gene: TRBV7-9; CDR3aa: CASSLPTDSLNTEAFF